Listed here is a single T cell receptor (beta chain). This entry comes from a study of T-cell memory formation after mild COVID-19. TCRdb used MiXCR to reprocess the 5' RACE reads, holding one entry per CDR3 protein. The sample shows about 110,000 distinct CDR3 sequences, approximately 15% of them seen only once. The CDR3 covers 16 residues. Trimming removed 0 bases from V and 5 bases from J; junction bases left unmatched: 8. Germline CDR1 and CDR2: PRHDT and FYEKMQ (reference sequence). This TCR was recovered from a man between 18 and 29 years old who had mild COVID-19 (a few samples of this study predate the infection). Cell type and time point are not known. Sequencing was done on a sample of PBMCs or a T cell subset sorted from them (not recorded which). The genes are TRBV13 and TRBJ2-7; 9 nucleotides agree with TRBD1. In DNA form, the CDR3 reads TGTGCCAGCAGCTTAGGCCCGGCGGACAGGGGCGACGAGCAGTACTTC. Translating gives CASSLGPADRGDEQYF.